Following are 16 T cell receptor beta chains from one sample sequenced in a study of blood T cell repertoires in COVID-19. Here immunoSEQ multiplex PCR was the method, and the copy in TCRdb shows in-frame clones only, minus some. Among around 230,000 clones listed, around four fifths were seen once. Sequences were obtained from peripheral blood. The receptors here all came from a woman in her forties or fifties with acute or convalescent COVID-19.

The chain combines TRBV13 with TRBJ2-7; 7 bases map to TRBD2. CDR1 PRHDT and CDR2 FYEKMQ come from the germline V gene (reference sequence). J gave up 6 bases and V 0 bases, and 5 bases lay outside the gene matches. The CDR3 covers 14 residues. The CDR3: CASSLGSGSSEQYF. The CDR3 bases are TGTGCCAGCAGCTTAGGTAGCGGGTCGTCCGAGCAGTACTTC.

The gene calls are TRBV2 and TRBJ2-1, with 7 bases lining up with TRBD2. J lost 12 bases, V lost 1 base, and 12 bases had no gene match. Per the germline V gene, CDR1 is SNHLY and CDR2 is FYNNEI. The CDR3 runs 15 residues. The CDR3 coding sequence is TGTGCCAGCAGTGAAGGGACTAGTGGGCCTTCTGGGCAGTTCTTC. Its protein product is CASSEGTSGPSGQFF.

This sequence joins TRBV13 and TRBJ2-7; 8 bases map to TRBD2. The CDR3 is 15 amino acids. Germline loops: CDR1 PRHDT, CDR2 FYEKMQ (reference sequence). Trimming removed 5 bases from V and 4 bases from J; junction bases left unmatched: 10. The CDR3 protein is CASSRRQLADYEQYF. DNA for the CDR3: TGTGCCAGCAGCCGCCGTCAACTAGCGGATTACGAGCAGTACTTC.

This chain links TRBV5-6 with TRBJ1-6; tentatively, D is TRBD1 (5 bases). CDR1 SGHDT and CDR2 YYEEEE come from the germline V gene. With 5 bases removed from V and 5 bases from J, the gap between germline ends came to 11 bases. The CDR3 consists of 14 residues. For the CDR3, the DNA is TGTGCCAGCAGGCCGAGACAGCATAATTCACCCCTCCACTTT. The encoded protein is CASRPRQHNSPLHF.

This clone occurred once. This chain joins TRBV5-6 and TRBJ2-3; maybe TRBD1 (6 bases). Looked up from germline, CDR1 is SGHDT and CDR2 is YYEEEE. V dropped 2 bases and J dropped 1 base, with 11 bases sitting between them. The CDR3 is 15 amino acids. CDR3 nucleotide sequence: TGTGCCAGCAGCTTAGGGGGTAGGGGCACAGATACGCAGTATTTT. This translates into CASSLGGRGTDTQYF.

The V call is TRBV5-4, the J call TRBJ1-6, with 7 bases fitting TRBD1. Trimming at V came to 4 bases and at J to 5 bases, leaving 9 bases not matched to a gene. Germline V gene sequence: CDR1 SGHNT, CDR2 YYREEE (reference sequence). The CDR3 loop spans 16 amino acids. The CDR3 protein is CASSLGGAGNNSPLHF. DNA of the CDR3: TGTGCCAGCAGCCTAGGGGGCGCGGGGAATAATTCACCCCTCCACTTT.

The J gene is TRBJ1-5, the V gene TRBV6-5, with 9 nucleotides matching TRBD1. CDR1 and CDR2 (germline): MNHEY, SVGAGI. J lost 6 bases, V lost 6 bases, and 6 bases had no gene match. The CDR3 is 14 residues long. CDR3 protein: CASRTGQGGQPQHF. CDR3 sequence (DNA): TGTGCCAGCAGAACGGGACAGGGTGGTCAGCCCCAGCATTTT.

V gene TRBV19 combines with J gene TRBJ2-7; 10 bases are shared with TRBD2. Germline lookup yields CDR1 LNHDA and CDR2 SQIVND (reference sequence). V shed 4 bases, J shed 4 bases, and the junction held 10 bases outside the gene matches. The CDR3 has 16 amino acids. This CDR3 reads CASSRNLAGGNYEQYF. The CDR3 nucleotides are TGTGCCAGTAGTAGAAACTTAGCGGGAGGTAATTACGAGCAGTACTTC.

This chain uses TRBV2 with TRBJ1-5; D is undetermined. Germline CDR1 is SNHLY and CDR2 is FYNNEI. The CDR3 loop spans 13 amino acids. Trimming pared 4 bases from V and 4 bases from J, leaving 8 bases between. This chain's CDR3 is CASSVGSNQPQHF. The CDR3 nucleotides are TGTGCCAGCAGTGTGGGCAGTAATCAGCCCCAGCATTTT. The variable domain in full, completed from reference TRBV2 and TRBJ1-5, reads EPEVTQTPSHQVTQMGQEVILRCVPISNHLYFYWYRQILGQKVEFLVSFYNNEISEKSEIFDDQFSVERPDGSNFTLKIRSTKLEDSAMYFCASSVGSNQPQHFGDGTRLSIL.

Turning to this clone: The same CDR3 arises from other DNA sequences in this sample as well. The chain joins TRBV5-1 to TRBJ1-5, with a possible D match to TRBD1 (5 bases). V gave up 4 bases and J gave up 4 bases, with 12 bases separating them. This CDR3 region has 14 residues. The germline gives CDR1 SGHRS, CDR2 YFSETQ. The CDR3 nucleotides are TGCGCCAGCAGCCTCGACGGGGGGAATCAGCCCCAGCATTTT. Residues: CASSLDGGNQPQHF. Filled out from reference TRBV5-1 and TRBJ1-5, the complete variable domain reads KAGVTQTPRYLIKTRGQQVTLSCSPISGHRSVSWYQQTPGQGLQFLFEYFSETQRNKGNFPGRFSGRQFSNSRSEMNVSTLELGDSALYLCASSLDGGNQPQHFGDGTRLSIL.

V and J are TRBV4-1 and TRBJ1-5; D uncertain. Germline V lookup: CDR1 MGHRA, CDR2 YSYEKL. V was clipped by 0 bases and J by 9 bases, with 18 bases between them. The CDR3 runs to 16 residues. DNA for the CDR3: TGCGCCAGCAGCCAAGATCCACCGGCAGGTGGGTGGCCCCAGCATTTT. This gives the protein CASSQDPPAGGWPQHF.

This chain links TRBV5-1 with TRBJ2-1, with 8 nucleotides matching TRBD2. V gave up 4 bases and J gave up 7 bases; unmatched junction bases: 4. Germline lookup yields CDR1 SGHRS and CDR2 YFSETQ. The CDR3 runs 13 residues. Here the CDR3 DNA reads TGCGCCAGCAGCCGTGAGCGGGGGAATGAGCAGTTCTTC. Its protein product is CASSRERGNEQFF.

The chain combines TRBV30 with TRBJ1-4; maybe TRBD1 (5 bases). CDR1 and CDR2 from the germline V gene are GTSNPN and SVGIG (reference sequence). The CDR3 extends over 15 amino acids. Trimming cost V 2 bases and J 8 bases, with 18 bases left between them. The chain's CDR3 is CAWSPRGGRREKLFF. The CDR3 DNA follows: TGTGCCTGGAGTCCACGGGGGGGACGGAGGGAAAAACTGTTTTTT. The full variable domain, with the rest looked up from reference TRBV30 and TRBJ1-4, is SQTIHQWPATLVQPVGSPLSLECTVEGTSNPNLYWYRQAAGRGLQLLFYSVGIGQISSEVPQNLSASRPQDRQFILSSKKLLLSDSGFYLCAWSPRGGRREKLFFGSGTQLSVL.

The chain couples TRBV5-6 to TRBJ1-1; 8 bases are shared with TRBD1. CDR1 and CDR2 (germline): SGHDT, YYEEEE. The CDR3 covers 15 residues. The ends lost 0 bases at V and 1 base at J; junction bases unmatched: 2. The CDR3 DNA reads TGTGCCAGCAGCTTGGCTACAGGGGGGAACACTGAAGCTTTCTTT. It codes for CASSLATGGNTEAFF.

The V and J genes are TRBV19 and TRBJ2-7; 9 bases are shared with TRBD2. The CDR3 extends over 15 amino acids. Trimming took 5 bases from V and 2 from J; bases not matched to a gene: 7. CDR1 is LNHDA, CDR2 SQIVND, per germline (reference sequence). CDR3 protein: CASSVTSGPTYEQYF. The CDR3 DNA is TGTGCCAGTAGTGTCACTAGCGGGCCCACCTACGAGCAGTACTTC.

The J gene is TRBJ2-3, the V gene TRBV14; D is perhaps TRBD2 (6 bases). This CDR3 spans 13 amino acids. Germline V gene lookup returns CDR1 SGHDN and CDR2 FVKESK. Deletions cut 2 bases from V and 5 bases from J, with 8 bases between. This chain's CDR3 is CASSQMGGDTQYF. The CDR3 bases are TGTGCCAGCAGCCAAATGGGGGGAGATACGCAGTATTTT. Combining the CDR3 with reference TRBV14 and TRBJ2-3 gives the whole variable domain EAGVTQFPSHSVIEKGQTVTLRCDPISGHDNLYWYRRVMGKEIKFLLHFVKESKQDESGMPNNRFLAERTGGTYSTLKVQPAELEDSGVYFCASSQMGGDTQYFGPGTRLTVL.